These T cell receptor beta chains were read from a single sample in a study of blood T cell repertoires in COVID-19. Measured with immunoSEQ multiplex PCR; TCRdb has only the in-frame clones, and not every one. This sample carries about 110,000 clones, just over 70% of them seen once, and the ten largest clones take around 1.7%. Sequencing used peripheral blood. The receptors stem from a woman between 40 and 55 years old with acute or convalescent COVID-19. Each CDR3 is given without its conserved first and last residue. The order of the fields is J gene, V gene, CDR3 length, CDR3 protein.

>TRBJ1-5|TRBV30|13
AWSWGDRGGQPQH
>TRBJ1-4|TRBV29-1|11
SVARTGESKLF
>TRBJ2-1|TRBV5-6|10
ASRRTGSEQF
>TRBJ1-4|TRBV7-2|12
ASSLQPVNEKLF
>TRBJ1-1|TRBV15|13
ATSSIGQGNTEAF
>TRBJ2-1|TRBV6-5|10
ASSTPLNEQF
>TRBJ2-5|TRBV2|13
ASSPAGQGQETQY
>TRBJ2-3|TRBV5-5|12
ASRAGQVTDTQY
>TRBJ2-2|TRBV28|14
ASSPGTGGIAGELF
>TRBJ2-3|TRBV5-1|14
ASSLGSHLATDTQY
>TRBJ2-7|TRBV6-1|12
ASSEAARPYEQY
>TRBJ2-5|TRBV12-3/TRBV12-4|10
ATGQRGETQY
>TRBJ1-5|TRBV6-5|13
ATKGGTGDLQPQH
>TRBJ1-4|TRBV18|14
ASSPNVLGTGEKLF
>TRBJ2-7|TRBV18|10
ASSQGRGEQY
>TRBJ2-1|TRBV7-2|14
ASSLGTGGIDNEQF
>TRBJ2-7|TRBV15|13
ATSRQGRYSYEQY
>TRBJ1-2|TRBV10-3|11
AIRPEEHYGYT
>TRBJ2-3|TRBV7-2|13
ASSLRTGGVDTQY
>TRBJ1-3|TRBV6-5|12
ASKGQRLGNTIY